The entry below describes one T cell receptor (beta chain). This sample is drawn from a study of blood T cell repertoires in COVID-19. Only in-frame clones appear in the TCRdb table, and some are missing; sequencing was by immunoSEQ multiplex PCR. The table shows over 150,000 clones, with roughly 80% occurring only once. The CDR3 extends over 16 amino acids. Germline V CDR1 and CDR2: MNHEY, SVGAGI. Trimming cost V 2 bases and J 2 bases; bases outside gene matches: 6. The rearrangement uses TRBV6-5 and TRBJ1-1, with 9 bases lining up with TRBD1. The origin of this receptor is a man aged 65-85 years with acute or convalescent COVID-19. Sequencing used peripheral blood. The CDR3 loop is CASSYTTGGENTEAFF. DNA for the CDR3: TGTGCCAGCAGTTACACAACAGGGGGCGAAAACACTGAAGCTTTCTTT.